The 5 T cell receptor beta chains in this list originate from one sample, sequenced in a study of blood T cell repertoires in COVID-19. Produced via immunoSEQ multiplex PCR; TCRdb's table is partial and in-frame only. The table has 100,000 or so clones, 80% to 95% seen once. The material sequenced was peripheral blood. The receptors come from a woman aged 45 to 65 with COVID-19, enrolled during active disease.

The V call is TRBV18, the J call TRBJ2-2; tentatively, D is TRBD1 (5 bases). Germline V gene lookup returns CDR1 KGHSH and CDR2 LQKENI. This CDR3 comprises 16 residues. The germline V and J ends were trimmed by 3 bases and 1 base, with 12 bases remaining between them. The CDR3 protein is CASSPQGRQNTGELFF. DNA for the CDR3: TGTGCCAGCTCACCCCAGGGAAGGCAGAACACCGGGGAGCTGTTTTTT.

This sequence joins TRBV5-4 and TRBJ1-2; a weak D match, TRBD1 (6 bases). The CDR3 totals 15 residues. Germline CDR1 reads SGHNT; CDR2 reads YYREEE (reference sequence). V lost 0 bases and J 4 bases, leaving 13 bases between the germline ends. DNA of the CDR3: TGTGCCAGCAGCTTGGGGGGGCAGGGGATCTATGGCTACACCTTC. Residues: CASSLGGQGIYGYTF.

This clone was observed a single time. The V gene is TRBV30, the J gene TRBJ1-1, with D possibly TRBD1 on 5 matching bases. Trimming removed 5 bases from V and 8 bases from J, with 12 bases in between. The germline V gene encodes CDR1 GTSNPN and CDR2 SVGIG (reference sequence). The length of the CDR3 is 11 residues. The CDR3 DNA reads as TGTGCCTGGGCATGGGGCACCGAAGCTTTCTTT. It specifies CAWAWGTEAFF. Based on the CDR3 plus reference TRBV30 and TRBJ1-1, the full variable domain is SQTIHQWPATLVQPVGSPLSLECTVEGTSNPNLYWYRQAAGRGLQLLFYSVGIGQISSEVPQNLSASRPQDRQFILSSKKLLLSDSGFYLCAWAWGTEAFFGQGTRLTVV.

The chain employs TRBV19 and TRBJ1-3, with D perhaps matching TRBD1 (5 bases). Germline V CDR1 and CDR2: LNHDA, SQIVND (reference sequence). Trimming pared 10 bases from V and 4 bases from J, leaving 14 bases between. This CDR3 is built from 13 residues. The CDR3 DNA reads TGTGCCACCGCGGGGACGGCCGGAAACACCATATATTTT. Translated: CATAGTAGNTIYF.

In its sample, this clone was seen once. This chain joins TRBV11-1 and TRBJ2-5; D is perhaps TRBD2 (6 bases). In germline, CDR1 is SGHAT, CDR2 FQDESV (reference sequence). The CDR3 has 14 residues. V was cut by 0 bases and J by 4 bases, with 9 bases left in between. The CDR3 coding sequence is TGTGCCAGCAGCTTAGCTTCCGGGAGAGAGACCCAGTACTTC. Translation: CASSLASGRETQYF.